These T cell receptor beta chains were read from a single sample in a study of blood T cells in healthy people across ages. MiXCR, run by TCRdb on the 5' RACE reads, gives a single entry per CDR3 protein. The table lists 700,000 to 850,000 distinct CDR3 sequences, roughly 34% of them singletons. The sequenced material came from blood. Receptors were obtained from a man younger than 35 in good health. CDR3s include the opening cysteine and the closing phenylalanine or tryptophan. Each record gives: D gene, clone size, J gene, V gene, CDR3 DNA, CDR3 protein. A D gene is named only where the DNA matches it firmly. Some rows mark clone size as missing; the rest say once, few, many or name a class of expanded clone.

D: .; size: .; J: TRBJ2-7; V: TRBV10-3; DNA: TGTGCCATCAGTGAGCCGGCCCGGCGGGCCCGAAGCCGGGATGAGCAGTACTTC; CDR3: CAISEPARRARSRDEQYF
D: .; size: once; J: TRBJ1-2; V: TRBV15; DNA: TGTGCCACCGGCAGAGAGATAGGACTAGGGTATGGCTACACCTTC; CDR3: CATGREIGLGYGYTF
D: .; size: few; J: TRBJ2-6; V: TRBV7-9; DNA: TGTGCCAGCAGCTTAGGGCCGGGCTTCTCTGGGGCCAACGTCCTGACTTTC; CDR3: CASSLGPGFSGANVLTF
D: TRBD1; size: many; J: TRBJ2-7; V: TRBV5-6; DNA: TGTGCCAGCAGCTCGGGACAGGGTTTTTACGAGCAGTACTTC; CDR3: CASSSGQGFYEQYF
D: .; size: .; J: TRBJ2-1; V: TRBV2; DNA: TGTGCCAGCAGTGAAAGAAGGGTCAATGAGCAGTTCTTC; CDR3: CASSERRVNEQFF
D: .; size: many; J: TRBJ2-7; V: TRBV15; DNA: TGTGCCACCAGCAGAGCGACGAACTACGAGCAGTACTTC; CDR3: CATSRATNYEQYF
D: .; size: .; J: TRBJ1-3; V: TRBV19; DNA: TGTGCCAGTAGTTCGCGGGGCGAAGACAACTCTGGAAACACCATATATTTT; CDR3: CASSSRGEDNSGNTIYF
D: .; size: few; J: TRBJ1-6; V: TRBV25-1; DNA: TGTGCCAGCAGTGAATGGAGTGGACAGATTTCACCCCTCCACTTT; CDR3: CASSEWSGQISPLHF
D: .; size: .; J: TRBJ2-1; V: TRBV24-1; DNA: TGTGCCACCAGTGGGGCCAACCAGGGGAATAATGAGCAGTTCTTC; CDR3: CATSGANQGNNEQFF
D: .; size: .; J: TRBJ1-2; V: TRBV30; DNA: TGTGCCTGGAGTGAGGAGGCACTAGGCTATGGCTACACCTTC; CDR3: CAWSEEALGYGYTF
D: .; size: .; J: TRBJ1-4; V: TRBV4-1; DNA: TGCGCCAGCAGCCAGGGCCAGAGTCAGAGTGAAAAACTGTTTTTT; CDR3: CASSQGQSQSEKLFF
D: .; size: .; J: TRBJ2-5; V: TRBV9; DNA: TGTGCCAGCAGCGCGACAGTACAAGAGACCCAGTACTTC; CDR3: CASSATVQETQYF
D: TRBD1; size: few; J: TRBJ1-6; V: TRBV5-6; DNA: TGTGCCAGCAGCGGAGGGACAGGGATTTGGAATTCACCCCTCCACTTT; CDR3: CASSGGTGIWNSPLHF
D: .; size: .; J: TRBJ1-1; V: TRBV5-1; DNA: TGCGCCAGCAGCTTGGGTAGAGGGGCCGGCGTAGATTTCTTT; CDR3: CASSLGRGAGVDFF
D: .; size: .; J: TRBJ1-2; V: TRBV7-9; DNA: TGTGCCAGCAGCGGATCGGACAATATGAAAAAGAACGGCTACACCTTC; CDR3: CASSGSDNMKKNGYTF
D: .; size: few; J: TRBJ2-7; V: TRBV27; DNA: TGTGCCAGCAGTTTATTAGGTACATATTACTACGAGCAGTACTTC; CDR3: CASSLLGTYYYEQYF
D: TRBD1; size: few; J: TRBJ1-1; V: TRBV12-3/TRBV12-4; DNA: TGTGCCAGCAGTCAAGGACAGGGCGGGAGAAGCACTGAAGCTTTCTTT; CDR3: CASSQGQGGRSTEAFF
D: .; size: .; J: TRBJ2-1; V: TRBV7-8; DNA: TGTGCCAGCAGCTCCGAGCGGCTCAATGAGCAGTTCTTC; CDR3: CASSSERLNEQFF
D: .; size: .; J: TRBJ2-5; V: TRBV7-9; DNA: TGTGCCAGCAGGGGGGACCACCTAACCCAGTACTTC; CDR3: CASRGDHLTQYF
D: .; size: few; J: TRBJ2-1; V: TRBV5-6; DNA: TGTGCCAGCAGCCCGACTAGATTCAGGGACAATGAGCAGTTCTTC; CDR3: CASSPTRFRDNEQFF
D: TRBD1; size: .; J: TRBJ1-6; V: TRBV11-2; DNA: TGTGCCAGCAGCTTAATGGGACAGGTGCATTCACCCCTCCACTTT; CDR3: CASSLMGQVHSPLHF
D: TRBD1; size: many; J: TRBJ1-2; V: TRBV20-1; DNA: TGCAGTGCTCCACTAGGGACAGTCACTTATGGCTACACCTTC; CDR3: CSAPLGTVTYGYTF
D: TRBD1; size: .; J: TRBJ1-6; V: TRBV2; DNA: TGTGCCAGCAGTGAGTACAGGGGGAGACATTCACCCCTCCACTTT; CDR3: CASSEYRGRHSPLHF
D: .; size: .; J: TRBJ1-1; V: TRBV4-1; DNA: TGCGCCAGCAGCCAAGTCCATGCGGTGAACACTGAAGCTTTCTTT; CDR3: CASSQVHAVNTEAFF
D: .; size: .; J: TRBJ2-3; V: TRBV5-1; DNA: TGCGCCTGCAGCTTGGCACTGACCACAGATACGCAGTATTTT; CDR3: CACSLALTTDTQYF
D: .; size: once; J: TRBJ2-7; V: TRBV29-1; DNA: TGCAGCGTTGAGGAGACTGAGTCCTACGAGCAGTACTTC; CDR3: CSVEETESYEQYF
D: TRBD2; size: .; J: TRBJ2-7; V: TRBV4-3; DNA: TGCGCCAGCAGCCAAAGACTAGCGGGGGCCTACGAGCAGTACTTC; CDR3: CASSQRLAGAYEQYF
D: TRBD1; size: .; J: TRBJ1-1; V: TRBV4-3; DNA: TGCGCCAGCAGCCAAGAGATCGGGACAGCTGAAGCTTTCTTT; CDR3: CASSQEIGTAEAFF
D: TRBD1; size: .; J: TRBJ1-4; V: TRBV6-6; DNA: TGTGCCAGCTCCCGGGCAGGGGGGGGTGAAAAACTGTTTTTT; CDR3: CASSRAGGGEKLFF
D: TRBD1; size: few; J: TRBJ1-1; V: TRBV15; DNA: TGTGCCACCAGCAGGTCGACAGGGAAAGGAGCTTTCTTT; CDR3: CATSRSTGKGAFF
D: .; size: .; J: TRBJ2-5; V: TRBV28; DNA: TGTGCCAGCAGTTCAGGGACCTCTCTTCAAGAGACCCAGTACTTC; CDR3: CASSSGTSLQETQYF
D: .; size: many; J: TRBJ2-1; V: TRBV20-1; DNA: TGCAGTGCTCCCCAAGGGGGGGATTCCTACAATGAGCAGTTCTTC; CDR3: CSAPQGGDSYNEQFF
D: .; size: few; J: TRBJ1-2; V: TRBV4-2; DNA: TGTGCCAGCAGCCAGCCTGAACCCTATGGCTACACCTTC; CDR3: CASSQPEPYGYTF
D: .; size: .; J: TRBJ1-5; V: TRBV27; DNA: TGTGCCAGCAGTCCAAAGGGACGAGGCAATCAGCCCCAGCATTTT; CDR3: CASSPKGRGNQPQHF
D: .; size: many; J: TRBJ2-3; V: TRBV12-3/TRBV12-4; DNA: TGTGCCAGCAGTCCCCCGGCGCGCACAGATACGCAGTATTTT; CDR3: CASSPPARTDTQYF
D: .; size: many; J: TRBJ2-1; V: TRBV14; DNA: TGTGCCAGCAGCCAAGATTGGGGCAGCGAGCAGTTCTTC; CDR3: CASSQDWGSEQFF
D: TRBD1; size: few; J: TRBJ2-3; V: TRBV12-3/TRBV12-4; DNA: TGTGCCTGCAACAGGGGGCGCAGCACAGATACGCAGTATTTT; CDR3: CACNRGRSTDTQYF
D: .; size: few; J: TRBJ2-1; V: TRBV20-1; DNA: TGCAGTGCTGAGTATCAGAATGAGCAGTTCTTC; CDR3: CSAEYQNEQFF
D: TRBD2; size: .; J: TRBJ2-3; V: TRBV4-1; DNA: TGCGCCAGCAGCCAAGATGGGCGGGGGGGCTTGGCAGATACGCAGTATTTT; CDR3: CASSQDGRGGLADTQYF
D: .; size: .; J: TRBJ1-2; V: TRBV27; DNA: TGTGCCAGCAGTTTATCTTCACAGGGTGGGGGTGGCTACACCTTC; CDR3: CASSLSSQGGGGYTF